One T cell receptor (beta chain) is described in this entry. The antigen remains unidentified. Sequenced by immunoSEQ multiplex PCR; TCRdb stores in-frame clones only, minus some. The table has 80,000 to 100,000 clones, around 88% seen once. Trimming removed 5 bases from V and 2 bases from J, with 11 bases in between. The germline CDR1 and CDR2 sequences are MNHEY and SVGAGI. CDR3 length: 14 amino acids. This sample was included in a study of cytomegalovirus exposure and HLA in healthy donors. Study background: The 120 or so validation repertoires and the approximately 700 first-cohort repertoires shared a platform, a later analysis reported.

Findings and caveats of the study: Three of the chains that were CMV-associated were confirmed in vitro to be specific for CMV antigens. TCR clusters originating in the first cohort tended to co-occur in the 110 or so validation repertoires, according to a later analysis.

The sequencing input was PBMCs. This receptor was obtained from a woman aged 25 to 39 in good health and CMV-seronegative. This rearrangement joins TRBV6-5 to TRBJ2-3; D gene ambiguous. The CDR3 loop reads CASSINYHTDTQYF. In DNA, the CDR3 is TGTGCCAGCAGTATTAACTACCACACAGATACGCAGTATTTT.